The 27 T cell receptor beta chains reported below all come from one sample, sequenced in a study of a mutant IDH1 vaccine in newly diagnosed glioma (dated by TCRdb to about 2021). The protocol used for the library was the immunoSEQ multiplex PCR assay. TCRdb provides this immuneACCESS table in a form limited to in-frame rearrangements. Some clones are lacking; in checked studies, under half of them reflect an unresolved V gene, and why the rest are absent is not known. The sample yields approximately 100,000 clones; 80% to 90% were counted once. Around 0.6% of the sample goes to the ten largest clones. This sample's time point label indicates: baseline, week 1 (first vaccination visit). Explained via the paper, the treatment or condition label denotes: pre-vaccination baseline after standard-of-care therapy. The sequencing used PBMCs, collected from a glioma patient treated with radiotherapy, temozolomide or both. The receptors here all came from a woman in her fifties or sixties with glioma.

This CDR3 is CASSYSRVTEAFF. The CDR3 nucleotides are TGTGCCAGCAGTTACTCGAGGGTCACTGAAGCTTTCTTT. The rearrangement links TRBV6-5 to TRBJ1-1; D not resolved. Trimming cost V 0 bases and J 4 bases, with 6 bases left between them. Germline V gives CDR1 MNHEY, CDR2 SVGAGI. The CDR3 consists of 13 residues.

The genes are TRBV15 and TRBJ2-7; no reliable D call. V lost 3 bases and J lost 4, with 10 bases in between. Germline lookup yields CDR1 LNHNV and CDR2 YYDKDF (reference sequence). This CDR3 has 13 residues. CDR3 nucleotides: TGTGCCACCAGCAGCCGCCCTTGGTACGAGCAGTACTTC. This sequence encodes CATSSRPWYEQYF.

The CDR3 region has the DNA TGTGCCAGCAGCCCCCGGGGCGGGAGGGGGAATGAGCAGTTCTTC. Protein: CASSPRGGRGNEQFF. The chain combines TRBV7-2 with TRBJ2-1; 9 bases map to TRBD2. The germline gives CDR1 SGHTA, CDR2 FQGNSA. The junction had 9 bases not matched to a gene; V was cut back by 5 bases and J by 7 bases. The CDR3 totals 15 residues.

The chain has TRBV5-1 and TRBJ2-7, with D perhaps TRBD1 or TRBD2 (7 bases each). The CDR3 loop spans 16 amino acids. V lost 0 bases and J lost 5, with 18 bases in between. CDR1 is SGHRS, CDR2 YFSETQ, per germline. The CDR3 DNA follows: TGCGCCAGCAGCTTGGAATTGACAGGGAGGGTAAACGAGCAGTACTTC. It translates to CASSLELTGRVNEQYF.

This clone came up once. The rearrangement links TRBV19 to TRBJ2-3, with D possibly TRBD2 on 5 matching bases. Germline lookup yields CDR1 LNHDA and CDR2 SQIVND (reference sequence). V dropped 6 bases and J dropped 0 bases, with 13 bases sitting between them. This CDR3 spans 15 amino acids. The CDR3 DNA sequence: TGTGCCAGTAGGCGGAGGCCTACCAGCACAGATACGCAGTATTTT. Translation: CASRRRPTSTDTQYF.

This chain uses TRBV7-9 with TRBJ1-1; possibly TRBD1 for D (6 bases). Trimming pared 3 bases from V and 1 base from J, leaving 9 bases between. Germline-derived CDR1 and CDR2 are SEHNR and FQNEAQ (reference sequence). There are 14 residues in the CDR3. The CDR3: CASSFTGRNTEAFF. DNA of the CDR3: TGTGCCAGCAGCTTTACAGGGAGGAACACTGAAGCTTTCTTT.

The rearrangement links TRBV6-6 to TRBJ2-5; D is tentatively TRBD1 or TRBD2 (5 bases each). Trimming took off 3 bases at V and 2 bases at J, with 10 bases between the two ends. Germline V gene data show CDR1 as MNHNY and CDR2 as SVGAGI (reference sequence). The CDR3 is made up of 14 amino acids. CDR3 residues: CASSYSGPQETQYF. The CDR3 nucleotides read TGTGCCAGCAGTTATTCGGGACCTCAAGAGACCCAGTACTTC.

V gene TRBV9 combines with J gene TRBJ2-1, with 7 bases fitting TRBD2. Germline trimming cut 4 bases from V and 7 bases from J; bases unmatched to any gene: 11. CDR3 length: 15 amino acids. Germline V CDR1 and CDR2: SGDLS, YYNGEE. Here the CDR3 reads CASSPRAGAENEQFF. The CDR3 DNA follows: TGTGCCAGCAGCCCTCGGGCGGGAGCTGAAAATGAGCAGTTCTTC. Variable domain in full (rest from reference TRBV9 and TRBJ2-1): DSGVTQTPKHLITATGQRVTLRCSPRSGDLSVYWYQQSLDQGLQFLIQYYNGEERAKGNILERFSAQQFPDLHSELNLSSLELGDSALYFCASSPRAGAENEQFFGPGTRLTVL.

This sequence joins TRBV19 and TRBJ2-2; TRBD1 aligns across 8 bases. In germline, CDR1 is LNHDA, CDR2 SQIVND (reference sequence). This CDR3 comprises 14 residues. The trim removed 6 bases at V and 3 bases at J, leaving 3 bases unmatched. CDR3 in DNA: TGTGCCAGTAGATTGACAGGGGACACCGGGGAGCTGTTTTTT. This gives the protein CASRLTGDTGELFF.

The V and J genes are TRBV19 and TRBJ2-1; D not resolved. V was trimmed by 3 bases and J by 0 bases, leaving 6 bases between them. Germline V gene lookup returns CDR1 LNHDA and CDR2 SQIVND (reference sequence). This CDR3 spans 14 amino acids. The CDR3 here is CASSIFSSYNEQFF. Here the CDR3 DNA reads TGTGCCAGTAGTATCTTCAGCTCCTACAATGAGCAGTTCTTC.

A note on this clone: Mismatch with germline at one junction end may stem from a read error. Other DNA sequences in this specimen translate into the identical CDR3. As DNA, the CDR3 is TGTGCCAGCAGCGAAGACGGGAACACTGAAGCTTTCTTT. It codes for CASSEDGNTEAFF. This chain uses TRBV2 with TRBJ1-1, with D hard to call. In germline, CDR1 is SNHLY, CDR2 FYNNEI. The CDR3 sequence is 13 residues long.

This clone has more than one count but fewer than ten. V gene TRBV7-9 combines with J gene TRBJ1-1; D remains ambiguous. There are 11 residues in the CDR3. The V gene lost 3 bases and the J gene lost 7 bases, with 6 bases spanning the gap. Germline CDR1 is SEHNR and CDR2 is FQNEAQ (reference sequence). The CDR3 DNA reads TGTGCCAGCAGCTTTTCCCTTGAAGCTTTCTTT. It encodes CASSFSLEAFF. The whole variable domain, filled in from reference TRBV7-9 and TRBJ1-1, reads DTGVSQNPRHKITKRGQNVTFRCDPISEHNRLYWYRQTLGQGPEFLTYFQNEAQLEKSRLLSDRFSAERPKGSFSTLEIQRTEQGDSAMYLCASSFSLEAFFGQGTRLTVV.

This sequence joins TRBV4-1 and TRBJ2-7, with 9 bases aligning to TRBD1. There are 14 residues in the CDR3. The germline gives CDR1 MGHRA, CDR2 YSYEKL. J was trimmed by 5 bases and V by 4 bases; bases with no gene match: 6. The CDR3: CASSRPGQGHEQYF. The CDR3 bases are TGCGCCAGCAGCCGCCCGGGACAGGGCCACGAGCAGTACTTC.

This rearrangement joins TRBV30 to TRBJ2-3, with TRBD1 identical over 9 bases. The J segment lost 5 bases and the V segment lost 7 bases, leaving 7 bases of the junction unmatched. Germline CDR1 is GTSNPN and CDR2 is SVGIG (reference sequence). The CDR3 is 13 amino acids. CDR3 protein: CAFNRGRGDTQYF. The CDR3 DNA reads as TGTGCCTTCAACAGGGGGCGCGGAGATACGCAGTATTTT.

This sequence joins TRBV20-1 and TRBJ2-5; no firm D call. This CDR3 region has 11 residues. Germline lookup yields CDR1 DFQATT and CDR2 SNEGSKA (reference sequence). V lost 5 bases and J lost 5, with 9 bases in between. In DNA, the CDR3 is TGCAGTGCTCCAGTCGGGGAGACCCAGTACTTC. Encoded protein: CSAPVGETQYF.

The chain employs TRBV7-9 and TRBJ2-7, with 9 bases matching TRBD1. V shed 5 bases and J 3 bases; nucleotides not matched to a gene: 5. This CDR3 comprises 14 residues. Germline V gives CDR1 SEHNR, CDR2 FQNEAQ (reference sequence). The CDR3 reads CASSLGQGVYEQYF. The CDR3, as DNA: TGTGCCAGCAGCCTGGGACAGGGAGTCTACGAGCAGTACTTC. The full variable domain, in which reference TRBV7-9 and TRBJ2-7 provide the parts outside the CDR3, is DTGVSQNPRHKITKRGQNVTFRCDPISEHNRLYWYRQTLGQGPEFLTYFQNEAQLEKSRLLSDRFSAERPKGSFSTLEIQRTEQGDSAMYLCASSLGQGVYEQYFGPGTRLTVT.

V and J are TRBV7-2 and TRBJ2-5; 11 bases align to TRBD2. This CDR3 has 16 amino acids. With 1 base clipped from V and 1 base from J, the junction kept 2 bases outside the gene matches. The germline gives CDR1 SGHTA, CDR2 FQGNSA. The CDR3 DNA reads TGTGCCAGCAGCTTAGTTAGCGGGAGGGTCCAAGAGACCCAGTACTTC. It yields the protein CASSLVSGRVQETQYF. Full variable domain (rest looked up from reference TRBV7-2 and TRBJ2-5): GAGVSQSPSNKVTEKGKDVELRCDPISGHTALYWYRQSLGQGLEFLIYFQGNSAPDKSGLPSDRFSAERTGGSVSTLTIQRTQQEDSAVYLCASSLVSGRVQETQYFGPGTRLLVL.

The rearrangement uses TRBV28 and TRBJ1-5, with 11 nucleotides matching TRBD1. CDR3 length: 15 residues. Per germline, CDR1 MDHEN and CDR2 SYDVKM. The V segment lost 7 bases and the J segment 7 bases; nucleotides outside the gene matches: 9. This CDR3 reads CASTTDRGLGQPQHF. DNA for the CDR3: TGTGCCAGCACTACGGACAGGGGGCTAGGGCAGCCCCAGCATTTT.

V is TRBV7-9 and J is TRBJ1-2, with D uncertain. Germline CDR1 is SEHNR and CDR2 is FQNEAQ (reference sequence). Trimming cost V 5 bases and J 1 base, with 14 bases left between them. The length of the CDR3 is 15 residues. DNA of the CDR3: TGTGCCAGCAGCCGGACGAACAGCATTAACTATGGCTACACCTTC. Translated: CASSRTNSINYGYTF.

Only one count was recorded for this clone. V and J are TRBV5-1 and TRBJ1-1; D not certain. CDR1 is SGHRS, CDR2 YFSETQ, per germline. With 5 bases removed from V and 4 bases from J, the gap between germline ends came to 15 bases. CDR3 length: 14 amino acids. DNA for the CDR3: TGCGCCAGCAGACCGTCCGGGGAGCGCACTGAAGCTTTCTTT. This codes for CASRPSGERTEAFF.

The chain uses TRBV6-6 and TRBJ2-7; unclear D gene. V lost 8 bases to trimming and J lost 3 bases, with 8 bases between them. CDR1 is MNHNY and CDR2 is SVGAGI in the germline V gene (reference sequence). CDR3 length: 11 amino acids. Here the CDR3 reads CASGIRYEQYF. CDR3 nucleotide sequence: TGTGCCAGCGGAATCCGCTACGAGCAGTACTTC.

The chain employs TRBV5-1 and TRBJ2-7, with 9 bases identical to TRBD1. This CDR3 region has 15 residues. Trimming removed 3 bases from V and 3 bases from J; junction bases left unmatched: 7. CDR1 is SGHRS and CDR2 is YFSETQ in the germline V gene. The CDR3, as DNA: TGCGCCAGCAGCTCCCCGGGACAGGGTATCTACGAGCAGTACTTC. It specifies CASSSPGQGIYEQYF.

The chain uses TRBV18 and TRBJ1-2; 7 bases agree with TRBD1. The germline gives CDR1 KGHSH, CDR2 LQKENI. This CDR3 spans 14 amino acids. The V segment lost 2 bases and the J segment 0 bases; nucleotides outside the gene matches: 0. The CDR3 reads CASSPDRANYGYTF. In DNA, the CDR3 is TGTGCCAGCTCACCAGACAGGGCTAACTATGGCTACACCTTC.

The gene calls are TRBV4-1 and TRBJ1-2; 7 positions match TRBD1. The trim removed 4 bases at V and 8 bases at J, leaving 16 bases unmatched. The germline V gene encodes CDR1 MGHRA and CDR2 YSYEKL. This CDR3 is 16 amino acids long. The CDR3: CASSRQTGRGGEGYTF. The CDR3 nucleotides read TGCGCCAGCAGCCGCCAGACAGGTCGAGGGGGCGAAGGCTACACCTTC.

The chain recombines TRBV9 with TRBJ2-7, with D tentatively TRBD1 or TRBD2 (5 bases each). The germline V gene has CDR1 SGDLS and CDR2 YYNGEE. The V end was cut by 6 bases, the J end by 5 bases, with 24 bases between. This CDR3 has 16 amino acids. CDR3 protein: CASTPSPGLAGDEQYF. The CDR3 coding sequence is TGTGCCAGCACGCCCAGTCCGGGGCTAGCTGGGGACGAGCAGTACTTC. Using reference TRBV9 and TRBJ2-7 for the parts outside the CDR3, the full variable domain is DSGVTQTPKHLITATGQRVTLRCSPRSGDLSVYWYQQSLDQGLQFLIQYYNGEERAKGNILERFSAQQFPDLHSELNLSSLELGDSALYFCASTPSPGLAGDEQYFGPGTRLTVT.

The chain carries TRBV6-1 and TRBJ2-7; the D gene is possibly TRBD1 (6 bases). Looked up from germline, CDR1 is MNHNS and CDR2 is SASEGT. Trimming pared 6 bases from V and 2 bases from J, leaving 17 bases between. CDR3 length: 15 residues. The DNA for the CDR3 is TGTGCCAGCAGCCCCAGCGACAGGTATACCTACGAGCAGTACTTC. Protein product: CASSPSDRYTYEQYF.

The V gene is TRBV7-2, the J gene TRBJ2-3, with D possibly TRBD1 on 6 matching bases. Trimming shortened V by 5 bases and J by 1 base, and 13 bases separated the two germline ends. There are 15 residues in the CDR3. Looked up from germline, CDR1 is SGHTA and CDR2 is FQGNSA. CDR3 sequence reads: CASSPGQTGTDTQYF. The CDR3 region has the DNA TGTGCCAGCAGCCCGGGACAAACGGGCACAGATACGCAGTATTTT.